The rows below give T cell receptor beta chains drawn from one sample of a study of blood T cell repertoires in COVID-19. Some clones are missing from TCRdb's copy, which holds only in-frame ones; the method was immunoSEQ multiplex PCR. The profile shows some 220,000 clones, almost 85% of them singletons. The sequenced sample was peripheral blood. All receptors derive from a man aged 50-60 years with COVID-19, enrolled during active disease. Both conserved end residues are part of each CDR3. The D gene is left open where the match is weak. Not every row has a clone size; where given, it reads once, few, many or a size class.

D	size	J	length	V	CDR3	DNA
NA	NA	TRBJ1-6	17	TRBV28	CASSLSNRDWGNSPLHF	TGTGCCAGCAGTTTATCTAACCGGGACTGGGGTAATTCACCCCTCCACTTT
NA	NA	TRBJ1-2	13	TRBV29-1	CSVGEAIQGGYTF	TGCAGCGTTGGGGAGGCGATCCAGGGCGGCTACACCTTC
NA	NA	TRBJ1-3	20	TRBV27	CASSSSAERSTISSGNTIYF	TGTGCCAGCAGTTCGTCCGCGGAGCGCTCTACTATCAGCTCTGGAAACACCATATATTTT
TRBD1	NA	TRBJ1-2	16	TRBV27	CASSLRGTALNYGYTF	TGTGCCAGCAGTTTACGCGGGACAGCTCTAAACTATGGCTACACCTTC
NA	NA	TRBJ2-1	13	TRBV28	CASRTGVINEQFF	TGTGCCAGCAGAACCGGGGTCATAAATGAGCAGTTCTTC
TRBD1	NA	TRBJ1-2	14	TRBV19	CASSTTGTGYGYTF	TGTGCCAGTAGTACGACCGGGACAGGGTATGGCTACACCTTC
NA	NA	TRBJ2-2	13	TRBV6-5	CASSDGYTGELFF	TGTGCCAGCAGCGACGGGTACACCGGGGAGCTGTTTTTT
NA	NA	TRBJ2-5	16	TRBV24-1	CATSDPSGRGIETQYF	TGTGCCACCAGTGATCCCTCGGGCAGGGGTATCGAGACCCAGTACTTC
NA	once	TRBJ1-3	16	TRBV18	CASSPRETLSGNTIYF	TGTGCCAGCTCACCACGCGAGACTCTCTCTGGAAACACCATATATTTT
NA	NA	TRBJ1-1	15	TRBV18	CASSPGAGRLTEAFF	TGTGCCAGCTCACCAGGGGCAGGCCGCCTGACTGAAGCTTTCTTT
NA	few	TRBJ2-2	16	TRBV5-1	CASSLVAGANTGELFF	TGCGCCAGCAGCTTGGTGGCAGGGGCGAACACCGGGGAGCTGTTTTTT
NA	NA	TRBJ2-4	14	TRBV28	CATYAGLIKNIQYF	TGTGCCACCTATGCAGGTCTGATCAAAAACATTCAGTACTTC
NA	NA	TRBJ1-2	10	TRBV6-5	CASKGEGYTF	TGTGCCAGCAAGGGGGAAGGCTACACCTTC
TRBD1	NA	TRBJ2-2	17	TRBV18	CASSRQQGVVRTGELFF	TGTGCCAGCTCACGCCAACAGGGGGTTGTAAGGACCGGGGAGCTGTTTTTT
NA	NA	TRBJ2-7	14	TRBV24-1	CATSDRYRDMRQYF	TGTGCCACCAGTGATCGTTACAGGGACATGCGGCAGTACTTC
TRBD2	NA	TRBJ2-7	17	TRBV28	CASSLRGLALSSYEQYF	TGTGCCAGCAGTTTACGGGGACTAGCGTTGAGCTCCTACGAGCAGTACTTC
TRBD1	NA	TRBJ1-2	16	TRBV6-5	CASSFHLTGGGYGYTF	TGTGCCAGCAGTTTTCATCTCACAGGGGGCGGTTATGGCTACACCTTC
NA	few	TRBJ1-5	13	TRBV11-2	CASSLDRVQPQHF	TGTGCCAGCAGCTTAGACAGGGTTCAGCCCCAGCATTTT
NA	NA	TRBJ1-1	13	TRBV29-1	CSVGTMMNTEAFF	TGCAGCGTTGGCACAATGATGAACACTGAAGCTTTCTTT
TRBD2	NA	TRBJ2-1	16	TRBV3-1/TRBV3-2	CASSYTTGTRNNEQFF	TGTGCCAGCAGCTATACAACCGGGACTAGAAACAATGAGCAGTTCTTC
NA	once	TRBJ1-1	14	TRBV6-5	CASRKGGGNTEAFF	TGTGCCAGCAGGAAGGGCGGGGGGAACACTGAAGCTTTCTTT
TRBD1	NA	TRBJ1-4	14	TRBV5-6	CASRTGTENEKLFF	TGTGCCAGCAGGACCGGGACAGAAAATGAAAAACTGTTTTTT
NA	NA	TRBJ1-1	14	TRBV5-1	CASSLSSGGTEAFF	TGCGCCAGCAGCCTATCCTCCGGTGGCACTGAAGCTTTCTTT
NA	NA	TRBJ2-1	14	TRBV7-3	CASSQHQGSHEQFF	TGTGCCAGCAGTCAGCATCAGGGTAGTCATGAGCAGTTCTTC
NA	NA	TRBJ2-3	13	TRBV14	CASSQLVTDTQYF	TGTGCCAGCAGCCAATTAGTAACAGATACGCAGTATTTT
TRBD1	once	TRBJ2-5	13	TRBV10-3	CAISWTGEETQYF	TGTGCCATCAGCTGGACAGGGGAAGAGACCCAGTACTTC
TRBD1	NA	TRBJ1-4	15	TRBV5-1	CASSLGQGSGEKLFF	TGCGCCAGCAGCTTAGGACAGGGATCGGGTGAAAAACTGTTTTTT
TRBD1	NA	TRBJ1-2	16	TRBV10-3	CAISDVGGFSVYGYTF	TGTGCCATCAGTGATGTAGGGGGCTTTTCTGTCTATGGCTACACCTTC
NA	NA	TRBJ1-2	16	TRBV3-1/TRBV3-2	CASSQDHSSRAYGYTF	TGTGCCAGCAGCCAAGATCATTCCAGCAGGGCGTACGGCTACACCTTC
TRBD2	few	TRBJ2-3	16	TRBV15	CATSSPTSGGPDTQYF	TGTGCCACCAGCAGCCCGACTAGCGGGGGCCCAGATACGCAGTATTTT
TRBD1	NA	TRBJ1-5	16	TRBV28	CASSLFRQGSNQPQHF	TGTGCCAGCAGTTTATTTAGACAGGGTAGCAATCAGCCCCAGCATTTT
NA	NA	TRBJ2-7	14	TRBV10-3	CAISELQGSYEQYF	TGTGCCATCAGTGAGTTACAGGGATCGTACGAGCAGTACTTC
NA	NA	TRBJ1-2	13	TRBV11-2	CASSTSTAYGYTF	NA
TRBD1	NA	TRBJ2-2	14	TRBV30	CAWTGTANTGELFF	TGTGCCTGGACCGGGACAGCGAACACCGGGGAGCTGTTTTTT